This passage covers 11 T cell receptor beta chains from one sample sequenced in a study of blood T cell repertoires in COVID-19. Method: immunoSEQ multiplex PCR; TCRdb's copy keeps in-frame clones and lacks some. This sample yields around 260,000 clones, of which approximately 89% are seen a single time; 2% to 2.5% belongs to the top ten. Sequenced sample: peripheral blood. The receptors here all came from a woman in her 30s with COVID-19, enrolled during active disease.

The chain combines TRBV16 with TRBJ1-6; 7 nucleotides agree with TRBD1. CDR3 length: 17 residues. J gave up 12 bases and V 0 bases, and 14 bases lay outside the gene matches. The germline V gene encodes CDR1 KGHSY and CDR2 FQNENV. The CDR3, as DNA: TGTGCCAGCAGCCAATCCTTGAGGGGGCGCGAAGAGGAACCCCTCCACTTT. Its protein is CASSQSLRGREEEPLHF.

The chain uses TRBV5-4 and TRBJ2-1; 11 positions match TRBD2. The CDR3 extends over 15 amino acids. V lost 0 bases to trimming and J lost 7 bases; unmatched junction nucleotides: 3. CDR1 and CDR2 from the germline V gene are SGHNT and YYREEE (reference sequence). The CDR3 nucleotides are TGTGCCAGCAGCTTGGAACTAGCGGGGGTTAATGAGCAGTTCTTC. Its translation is CASSLELAGVNEQFF.

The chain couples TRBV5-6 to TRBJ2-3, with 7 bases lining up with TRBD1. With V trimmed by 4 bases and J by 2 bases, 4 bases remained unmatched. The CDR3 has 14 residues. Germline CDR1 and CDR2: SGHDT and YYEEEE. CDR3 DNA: TGTGCCAGCAGCGTGGGACAGTTCACAGATACGCAGTATTTT. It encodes CASSVGQFTDTQYF.

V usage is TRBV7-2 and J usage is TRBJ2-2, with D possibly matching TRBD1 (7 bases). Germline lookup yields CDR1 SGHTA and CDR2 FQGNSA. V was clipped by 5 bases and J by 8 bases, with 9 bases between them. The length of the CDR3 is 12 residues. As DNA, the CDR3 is TGTGCCAGCAGCCAGGGGGGTGGGGAGCTGTTTTTT. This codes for CASSQGGGELFF.

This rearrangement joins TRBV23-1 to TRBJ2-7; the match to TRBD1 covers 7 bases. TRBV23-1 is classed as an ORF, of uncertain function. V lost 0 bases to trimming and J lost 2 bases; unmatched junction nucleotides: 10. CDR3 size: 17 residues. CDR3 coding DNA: TGCGCCAGCAGTCAATCGCGTTCATGGACAGGACCCTACGAGCAGTACTTC. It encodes CASSQSRSWTGPYEQYF.

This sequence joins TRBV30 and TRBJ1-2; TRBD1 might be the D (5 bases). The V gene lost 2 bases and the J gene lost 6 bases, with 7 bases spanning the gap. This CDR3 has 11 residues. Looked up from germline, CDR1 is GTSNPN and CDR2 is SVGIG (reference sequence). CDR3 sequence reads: CAWSIGDGYTF. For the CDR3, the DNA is TGTGCCTGGAGTATAGGGGATGGCTACACCTTC.

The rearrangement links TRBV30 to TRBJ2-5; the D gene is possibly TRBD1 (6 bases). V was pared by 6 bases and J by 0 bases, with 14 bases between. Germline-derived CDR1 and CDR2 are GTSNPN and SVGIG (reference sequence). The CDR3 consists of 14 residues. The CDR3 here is CACQGQFYQETQYF. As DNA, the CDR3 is TGTGCCTGTCAAGGACAGTTTTACCAAGAGACCCAGTACTTC.

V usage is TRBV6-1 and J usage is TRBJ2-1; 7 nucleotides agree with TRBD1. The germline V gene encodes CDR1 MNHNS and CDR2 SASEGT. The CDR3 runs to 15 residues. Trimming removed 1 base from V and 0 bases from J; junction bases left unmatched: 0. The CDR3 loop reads CASSEGDSSYNEQFF. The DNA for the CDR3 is TGTGCCAGCAGTGAAGGGGACAGCTCCTACAATGAGCAGTTCTTC.

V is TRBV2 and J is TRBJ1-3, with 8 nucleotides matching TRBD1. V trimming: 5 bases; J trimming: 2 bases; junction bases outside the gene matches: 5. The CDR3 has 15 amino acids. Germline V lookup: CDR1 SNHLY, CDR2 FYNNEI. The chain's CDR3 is CASSRQGSAGNTIYF. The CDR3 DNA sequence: TGTGCCAGCAGTAGACAGGGGTCCGCTGGAAACACCATATATTTT.

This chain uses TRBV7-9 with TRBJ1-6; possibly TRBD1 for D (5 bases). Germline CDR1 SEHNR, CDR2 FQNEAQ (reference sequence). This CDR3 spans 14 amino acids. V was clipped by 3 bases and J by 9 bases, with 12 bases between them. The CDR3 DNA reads TGTGCCAGCAGCTTCGAGACAGTAGGTTCACCCCTCCACTTT. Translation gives CASSFETVGSPLHF.

The CDR3 bases are TGCAGCGTTGTTACAGGGCCCTATGGCTACACCTTC. This encodes CSVVTGPYGYTF. The V gene is TRBV29-1, the J gene TRBJ1-2, with D possibly being TRBD1 (6 bases). The CDR3 contains 12 residues. V lost 4 bases and J lost 4, with 10 bases in between. Looked up from germline, CDR1 is SQVTM and CDR2 is ANQGSEA.